This TCR beta chain was found in a study of blood T cell repertoires in COVID-19. V was clipped by 3 bases and J by 5 bases, with 10 bases between them. CDR1 is KGHSH, CDR2 LQKENI, per germline. This CDR3 is built from 14 residues. This table comes from immunoSEQ multiplex PCR, and its TCRdb copy is limited to in-frame clones, with some not included. The sample carries 390,000 or so clones, about 89% recorded once. The specimen sequenced was peripheral blood. This TCR was recovered from a young woman with COVID-19, enrolled during active disease. The rearrangement links TRBV18 to TRBJ1-4, with D possibly being TRBD1 (6 bases). The CDR3 sequence: CASSPSTGNEKLFF. CDR3 DNA sequence: TGTGCCAGCTCACCGTCCACAGGGAATGAAAAACTGTTTTTT.